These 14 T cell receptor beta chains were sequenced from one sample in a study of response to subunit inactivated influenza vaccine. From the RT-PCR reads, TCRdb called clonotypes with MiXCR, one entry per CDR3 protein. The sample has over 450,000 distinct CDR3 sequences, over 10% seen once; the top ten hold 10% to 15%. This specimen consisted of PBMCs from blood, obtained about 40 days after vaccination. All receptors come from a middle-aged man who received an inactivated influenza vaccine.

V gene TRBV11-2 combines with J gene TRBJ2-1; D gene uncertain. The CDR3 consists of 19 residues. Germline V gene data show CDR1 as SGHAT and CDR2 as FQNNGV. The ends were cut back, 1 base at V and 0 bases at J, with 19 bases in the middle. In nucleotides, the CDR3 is TGTGCCAGCAGCTTAGGCGTCTTCGGCGGCCCGAGCTCCTACAATGAGCAGTTCTTC. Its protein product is CASSLGVFGGPSSYNEQFF.

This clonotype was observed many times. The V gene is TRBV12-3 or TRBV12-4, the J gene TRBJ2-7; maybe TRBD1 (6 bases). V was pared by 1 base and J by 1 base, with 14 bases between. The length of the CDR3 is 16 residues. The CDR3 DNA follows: TGTGCCAGCAGTTTAGGGACAGACTATAGTTCCTACGAGCAGTACTTC. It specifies CASSLGTDYSSYEQYF.

CDR3 protein: CASSRLQGSEDGYTF. CDR3 coding DNA: TGTGCCAGCTCACGACTCCAAGGTAGTGAGGATGGCTACACCTTC. This chain connects TRBV18 to TRBJ1-2; D not resolved. Germline values: CDR1 KGHSH, CDR2 LQKENI. The V gene lost 4 bases and the J gene lost 6 bases, with 18 bases spanning the gap. This CDR3 has 15 amino acids.

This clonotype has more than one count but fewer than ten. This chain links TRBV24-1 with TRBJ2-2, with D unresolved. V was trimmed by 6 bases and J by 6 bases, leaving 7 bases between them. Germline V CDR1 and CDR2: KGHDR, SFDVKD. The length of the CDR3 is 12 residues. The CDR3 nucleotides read TGTGCCACCAGTCGAGGCTCCGGGGAGCTGTTTTTT. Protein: CATSRGSGELFF.

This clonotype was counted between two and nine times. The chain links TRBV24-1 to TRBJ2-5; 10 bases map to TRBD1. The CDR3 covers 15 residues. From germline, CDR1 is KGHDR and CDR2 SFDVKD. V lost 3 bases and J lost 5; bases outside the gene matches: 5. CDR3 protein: CATSDPGTGAETQYF. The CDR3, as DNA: TGTGCCACCAGTGATCCCGGGACAGGGGCGGAGACCCAGTACTTC.

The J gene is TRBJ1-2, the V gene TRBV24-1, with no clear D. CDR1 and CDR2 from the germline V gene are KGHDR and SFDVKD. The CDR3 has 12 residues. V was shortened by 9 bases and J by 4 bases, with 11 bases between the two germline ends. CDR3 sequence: CATGGSGYGYTF. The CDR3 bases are TGTGCCACCGGAGGTTCCGGCTATGGCTACACCTTC.

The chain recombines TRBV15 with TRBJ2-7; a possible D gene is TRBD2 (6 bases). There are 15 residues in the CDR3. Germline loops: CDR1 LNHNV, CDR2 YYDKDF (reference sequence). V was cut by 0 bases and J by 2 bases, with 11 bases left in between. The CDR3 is CATSRDLAGPYEQYF. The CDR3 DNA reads TGTGCCACCAGCAGAGACCTCGCGGGGCCCTACGAGCAGTACTTC.

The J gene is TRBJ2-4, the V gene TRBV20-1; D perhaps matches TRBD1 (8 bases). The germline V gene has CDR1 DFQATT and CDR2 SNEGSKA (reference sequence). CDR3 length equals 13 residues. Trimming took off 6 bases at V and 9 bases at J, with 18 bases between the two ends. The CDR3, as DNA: TGCAGTGCCCAAGTCACAGGGGGGGGCATTCAGTACTTC. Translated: CSAQVTGGGIQYF.

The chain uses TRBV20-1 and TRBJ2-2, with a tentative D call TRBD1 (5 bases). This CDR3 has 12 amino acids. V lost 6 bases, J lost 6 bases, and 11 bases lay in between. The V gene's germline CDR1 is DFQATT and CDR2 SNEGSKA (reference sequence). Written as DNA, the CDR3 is TGCAGTGCCATAGACAGTCCCGGGGAGCTGTTTTTT. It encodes CSAIDSPGELFF.

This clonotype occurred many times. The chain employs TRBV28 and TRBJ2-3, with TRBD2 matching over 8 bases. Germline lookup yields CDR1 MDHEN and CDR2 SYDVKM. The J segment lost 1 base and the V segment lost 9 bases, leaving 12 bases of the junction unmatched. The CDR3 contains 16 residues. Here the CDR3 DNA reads TGTGCCAGTCGCTTCGCTCGGGGGGGAGGCACAGATACGCAGTATTTT. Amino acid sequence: CASRFARGGGTDTQYF.

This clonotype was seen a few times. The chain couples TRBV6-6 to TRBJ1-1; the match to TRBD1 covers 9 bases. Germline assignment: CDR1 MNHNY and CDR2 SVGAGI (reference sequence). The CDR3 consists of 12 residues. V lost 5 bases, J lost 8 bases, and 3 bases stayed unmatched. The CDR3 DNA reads TGTGCCAGCAGTGACAGGGGGGCCGAAGCTTTCTTT. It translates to CASSDRGAEAFF.

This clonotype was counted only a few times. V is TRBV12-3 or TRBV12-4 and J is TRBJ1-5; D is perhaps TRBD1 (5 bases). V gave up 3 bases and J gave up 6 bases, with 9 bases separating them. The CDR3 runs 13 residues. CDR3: CASSLDQGQPQHF. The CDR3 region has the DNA TGTGCCAGCAGTTTGGACCAGGGTCAGCCCCAGCATTTT.

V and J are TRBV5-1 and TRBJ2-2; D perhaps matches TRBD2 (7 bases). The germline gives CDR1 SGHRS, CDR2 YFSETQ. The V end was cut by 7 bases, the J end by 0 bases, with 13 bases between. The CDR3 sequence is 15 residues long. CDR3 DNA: TGCGCCAGCTCGAACGGGGGGCCGAACACCGGGGAGCTGTTTTTT. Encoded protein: CASSNGGPNTGELFF.

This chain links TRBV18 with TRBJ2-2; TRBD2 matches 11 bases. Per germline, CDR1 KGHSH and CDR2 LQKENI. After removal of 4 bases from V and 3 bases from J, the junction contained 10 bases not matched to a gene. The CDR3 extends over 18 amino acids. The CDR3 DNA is TGTGCCAGCTCACAAATAGAACCGGGACTAGCGGACACCGGGGAGCTGTTTTTT. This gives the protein CASSQIEPGLADTGELFF.